This T cell receptor (beta chain) was sequenced during a study of shared clonotypes between healthy human individuals. Only in-frame clones appear in the TCRdb table, and some are missing; sequencing was by immunoSEQ multiplex PCR. The table lists about 490,000 clones, 81% of them singletons, with 12% in the top ten. In germline, CDR1 is SGHAT, CDR2 FQNNGV. This CDR3 is built from 13 residues. V was trimmed by 5 bases and J by 6 bases, leaving 11 bases between them. This clone came up once. Its antigen is unknown. Study observations and caveats: Sequencing depth was predicted to influence how clonotypes are shared among donors.

J is TRBJ1-5 and V is TRBV11-2, with a possible D match to TRBD1 (5 bases). The TCR originated in a woman between 40 and 55 years old in good health. Some clones in this sample may be carry-over from other donors' samples. The sample taken for sequencing was PBMCs. Written as DNA, the CDR3 is TGTGCCAGCAGCCTAGGGACCGCTCAGCCCCAGCATTTT. Amino acid sequence: CASSLGTAQPQHF. Full variable domain (remainder filled in from reference TRBV11-2 and TRBJ1-5): EAGVAQSPRYKIIEKRQSVAFWCNPISGHATLYWYQQILGQGPKLLIQFQNNGVVDDSQLPKDRFSAERLKGVDSTLKIQPAKLEDSAVYLCASSLGTAQPQHFGDGTRLSIL.